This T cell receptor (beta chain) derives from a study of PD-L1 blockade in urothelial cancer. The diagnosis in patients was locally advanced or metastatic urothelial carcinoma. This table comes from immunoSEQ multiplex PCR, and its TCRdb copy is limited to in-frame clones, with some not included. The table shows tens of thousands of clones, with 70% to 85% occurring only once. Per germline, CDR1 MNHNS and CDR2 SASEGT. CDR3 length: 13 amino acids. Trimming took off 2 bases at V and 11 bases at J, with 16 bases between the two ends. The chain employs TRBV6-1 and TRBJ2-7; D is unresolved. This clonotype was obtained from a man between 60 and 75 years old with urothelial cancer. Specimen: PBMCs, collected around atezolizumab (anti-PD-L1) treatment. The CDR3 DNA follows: TGTGCCAGCAGTGAAATGGTGTCCGCAAGAGAGTACTTC. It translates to CASSEMVSAREYF.